This TCR beta chain is drawn from a study of CD8 T cells in ankylosing spondylitis. Whole-study findings and limits: Made up of under ten highly homologous variants, a TCR beta motif appeared characteristic of ankylosing spondylitis blood.

Making the TCR beta libraries involved quantitative 5'-RACE with molecular barcodes. TCRdb itself ran the 5' RACE reads through MiXCR, one entry per CDR3 protein. The profile shows 150,000 or so distinct CDR3 sequences, roughly 30% of them singletons. Concerning this clonotype itself: What it binds is not known.

Germline CDR1 MNHEY, CDR2 SMNVEV (reference sequence). The CDR3 loop spans 18 amino acids. Trimming shortened V by 7 bases and J by 0 bases, and 19 bases separated the two germline ends. The origin of this receptor is a male donor with ankylosing spondylitis. The V gene is TRBV27, the J gene TRBJ2-6; D might be TRBD1 (5 bases). The specimen was synovial fluid, either unsorted or a sorted T cell fraction (not recorded which). DNA for the CDR3: TGTGCCAGCATGACTCTGTGGCAGGGTTCCTCTGGGGCCAACGTCCTGACTTTC. Translation gives CASMTLWQGSSGANVLTF. Full variable domain (remainder filled in from reference TRBV27 and TRBJ2-6): EAQVTQNPRYLITVTGKKLTVTCSQNMNHEYMSWYRQDPGLGLRQIYYSMNVEVTDKGDVPEGYKVSRKEKRNFPLILESPSPNQTSLYFCASMTLWQGSSGANVLTFGAGSRLTVL.